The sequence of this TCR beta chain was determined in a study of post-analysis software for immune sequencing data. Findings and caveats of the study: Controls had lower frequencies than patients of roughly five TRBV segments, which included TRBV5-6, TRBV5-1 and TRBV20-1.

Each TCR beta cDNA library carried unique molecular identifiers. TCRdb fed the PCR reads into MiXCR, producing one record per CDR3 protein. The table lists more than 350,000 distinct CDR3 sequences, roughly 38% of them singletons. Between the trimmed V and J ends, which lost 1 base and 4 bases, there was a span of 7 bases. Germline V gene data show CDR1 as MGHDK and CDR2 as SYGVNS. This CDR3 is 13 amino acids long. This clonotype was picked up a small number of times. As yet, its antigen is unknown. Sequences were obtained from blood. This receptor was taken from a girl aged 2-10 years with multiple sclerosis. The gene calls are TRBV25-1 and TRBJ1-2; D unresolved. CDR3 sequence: CASSESRGYGYTF. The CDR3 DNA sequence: TGTGCCAGCAGTGAATCCCGAGGCTATGGCTACACCTTC.